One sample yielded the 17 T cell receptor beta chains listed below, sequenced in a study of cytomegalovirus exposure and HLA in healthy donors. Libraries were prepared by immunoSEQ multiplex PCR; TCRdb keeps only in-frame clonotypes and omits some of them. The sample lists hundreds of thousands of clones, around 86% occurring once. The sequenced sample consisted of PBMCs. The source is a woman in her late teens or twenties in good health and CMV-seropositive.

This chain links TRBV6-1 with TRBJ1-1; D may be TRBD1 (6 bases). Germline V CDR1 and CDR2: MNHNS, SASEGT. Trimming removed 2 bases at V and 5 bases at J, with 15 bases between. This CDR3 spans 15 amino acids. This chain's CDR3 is CASSELKGGGTEAFF. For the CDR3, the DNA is TGTGCCAGCAGTGAACTGAAGGGGGGGGGAACTGAAGCTTTCTTT.

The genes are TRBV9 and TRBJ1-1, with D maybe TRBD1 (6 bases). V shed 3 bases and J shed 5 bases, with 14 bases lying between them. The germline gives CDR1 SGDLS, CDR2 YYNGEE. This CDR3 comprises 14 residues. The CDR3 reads CASSASGVETEAFF. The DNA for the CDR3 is TGTGCCAGCAGCGCCTCAGGGGTGGAGACTGAAGCTTTCTTT.

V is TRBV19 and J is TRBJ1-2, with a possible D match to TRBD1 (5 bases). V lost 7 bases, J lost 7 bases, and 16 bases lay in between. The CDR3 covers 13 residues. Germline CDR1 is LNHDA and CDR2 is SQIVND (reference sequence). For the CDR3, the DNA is TGTGCCAGTACCCTGGGGGGAAGAAGTGGCTACACCTTC. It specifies CASTLGGRSGYTF. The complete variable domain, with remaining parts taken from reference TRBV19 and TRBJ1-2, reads DGGITQSPKYLFRKEGQNVTLSCEQNLNHDAMYWYRQDPGQGLRLIYYSQIVNDFQKGDIAEGYSVSREKKESFPLTVTSAQKNPTAFYLCASTLGGRSGYTFGSGTRLTVV.

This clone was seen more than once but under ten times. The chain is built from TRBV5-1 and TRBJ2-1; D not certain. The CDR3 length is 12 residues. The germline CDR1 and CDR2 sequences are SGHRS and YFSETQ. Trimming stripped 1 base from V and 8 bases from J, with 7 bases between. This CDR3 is CASSLTSDEQFF. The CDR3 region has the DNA TGCGCCAGCAGCTTGACAAGCGATGAGCAGTTCTTC. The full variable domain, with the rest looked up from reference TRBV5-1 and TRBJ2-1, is KAGVTQTPRYLIKTRGQQVTLSCSPISGHRSVSWYQQTPGQGLQFLFEYFSETQRNKGNFPGRFSGRQFSNSRSEMNVSTLELGDSALYLCASSLTSDEQFFGPGTRLTVL.

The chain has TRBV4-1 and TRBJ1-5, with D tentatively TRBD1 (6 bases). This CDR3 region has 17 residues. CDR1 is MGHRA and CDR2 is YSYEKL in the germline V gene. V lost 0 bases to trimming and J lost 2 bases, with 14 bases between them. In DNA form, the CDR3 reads TGCGCCAGCAGCCAAGACCCGGGCGGGGGCGGCAATCAGCCCCAGCATTTT. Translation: CASSQDPGGGGNQPQHF.

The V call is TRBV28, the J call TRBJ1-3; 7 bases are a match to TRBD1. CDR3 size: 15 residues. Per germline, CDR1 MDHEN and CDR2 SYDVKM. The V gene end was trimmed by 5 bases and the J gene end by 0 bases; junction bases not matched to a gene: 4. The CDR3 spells CASSHRGSSGNTIYF. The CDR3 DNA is TGTGCCAGCAGTCACAGGGGCTCCTCTGGAAACACCATATATTTT.

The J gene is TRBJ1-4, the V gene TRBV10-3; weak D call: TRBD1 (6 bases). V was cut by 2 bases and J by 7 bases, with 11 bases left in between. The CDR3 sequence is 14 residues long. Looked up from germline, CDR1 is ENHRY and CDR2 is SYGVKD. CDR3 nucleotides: TGTGCCATCAGTGAGCAGGGGAGGGGTGAAAAACTGTTTTTT. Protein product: CAISEQGRGEKLFF.

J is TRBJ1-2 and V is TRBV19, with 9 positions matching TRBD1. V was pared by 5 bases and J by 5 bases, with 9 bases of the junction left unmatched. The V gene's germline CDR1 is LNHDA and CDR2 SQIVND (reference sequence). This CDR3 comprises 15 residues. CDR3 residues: CASSRDREYLYGYTF. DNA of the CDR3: TGTGCCAGTAGTCGGGACAGGGAGTACCTGTATGGCTACACCTTC.

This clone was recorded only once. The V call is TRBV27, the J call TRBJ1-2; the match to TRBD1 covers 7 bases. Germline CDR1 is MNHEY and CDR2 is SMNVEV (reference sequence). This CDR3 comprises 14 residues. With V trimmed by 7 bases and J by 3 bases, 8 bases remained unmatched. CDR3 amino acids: CASKVQGSHYGYTF. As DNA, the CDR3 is TGTGCCAGCAAAGTACAGGGGTCCCACTATGGCTACACCTTC.

In nucleotides, the CDR3 is TGTGCCAGTAGTATCAGGGACAGCTTCAATCAGCCCCAGCATTTT. As protein: CASSIRDSFNQPQHF. The chain recombines TRBV19 with TRBJ1-5, with TRBD1 matching over 7 bases. Germline V gene sequence: CDR1 LNHDA, CDR2 SQIVND (reference sequence). With V trimmed by 3 bases and J by 3 bases, 5 bases remained unmatched. The CDR3 runs 15 residues.

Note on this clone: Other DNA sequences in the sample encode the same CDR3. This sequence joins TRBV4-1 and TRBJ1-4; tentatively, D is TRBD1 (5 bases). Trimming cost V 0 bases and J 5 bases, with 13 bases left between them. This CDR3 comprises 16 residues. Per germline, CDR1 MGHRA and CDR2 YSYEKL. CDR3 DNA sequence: TGCGCCAGCAGCCAAGAGCGGGGGACGGGGAATGAAAAACTGTTTTTT. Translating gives CASSQERGTGNEKLFF.

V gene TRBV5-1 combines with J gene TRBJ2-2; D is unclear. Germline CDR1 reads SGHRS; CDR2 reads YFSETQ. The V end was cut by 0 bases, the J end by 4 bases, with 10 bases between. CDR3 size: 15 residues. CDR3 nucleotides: TGCGCCAGCAGCTTGGATGGCCCGCTCACCGGGGAGCTGTTTTTT. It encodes CASSLDGPLTGELFF.

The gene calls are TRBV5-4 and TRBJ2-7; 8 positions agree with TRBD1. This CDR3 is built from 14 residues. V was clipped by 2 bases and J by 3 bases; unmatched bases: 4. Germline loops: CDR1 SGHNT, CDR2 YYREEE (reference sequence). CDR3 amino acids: CASSFGTGNYEQYF. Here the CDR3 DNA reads TGTGCCAGCAGCTTTGGGACAGGCAACTACGAGCAGTACTTC. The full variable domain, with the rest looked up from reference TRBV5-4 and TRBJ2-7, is ETGVTQSPTHLIKTRGQQVTLRCSSQSGHNTVSWYQQALGQGPQFIFQYYREEENGRGNFPPRFSGLQFPNYSSELNVNALELDDSALYLCASSFGTGNYEQYFGPGTRLTVT.

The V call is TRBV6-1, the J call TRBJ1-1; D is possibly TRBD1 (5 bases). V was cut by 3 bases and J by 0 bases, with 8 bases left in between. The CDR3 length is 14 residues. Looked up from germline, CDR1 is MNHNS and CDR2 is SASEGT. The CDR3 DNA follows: TGTGCCAGCAGTGACTCGACAGTGAACACTGAAGCTTTCTTT. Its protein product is CASSDSTVNTEAFF.

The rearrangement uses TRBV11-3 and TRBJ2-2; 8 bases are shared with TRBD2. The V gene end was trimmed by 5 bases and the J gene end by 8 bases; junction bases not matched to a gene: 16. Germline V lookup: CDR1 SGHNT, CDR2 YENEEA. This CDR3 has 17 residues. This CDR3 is CASSRRPPGLAFGELFF. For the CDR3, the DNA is TGTGCCAGCAGCCGCCGTCCCCCCGGACTAGCATTTGGGGAGCTGTTTTTT.

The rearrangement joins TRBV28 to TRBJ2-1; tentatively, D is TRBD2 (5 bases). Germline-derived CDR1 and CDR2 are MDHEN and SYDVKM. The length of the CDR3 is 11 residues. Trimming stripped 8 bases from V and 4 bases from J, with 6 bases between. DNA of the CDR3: TGTGCCAGCCGGGAATACAATGAGCAGTTCTTC. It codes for CASREYNEQFF.

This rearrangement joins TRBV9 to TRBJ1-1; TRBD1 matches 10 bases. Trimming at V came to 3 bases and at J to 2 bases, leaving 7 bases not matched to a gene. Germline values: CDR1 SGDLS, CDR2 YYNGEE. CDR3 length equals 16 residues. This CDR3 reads CASSGARDRGNTEAFF. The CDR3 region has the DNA TGTGCCAGCAGCGGAGCCCGGGACAGGGGTAACACTGAAGCTTTCTTT.